The 25 T cell receptor beta chains reported below all come from one sample, sequenced in a study of immune evolution from preneoplasia to lung adenocarcinoma. TCRdb's table, derived via immunoSEQ multiplex PCR, lists solely in-frame clones and lacks some. The sample holds thousands of clones, approximately 73% seen once. Sequenced: FFPE minimally invasive lung adenocarcinoma tissue. Receptor source: a person aged 55-79 years with lung adenocarcinoma.

The chain recombines TRBV27 with TRBJ2-7; D is undetermined. The V and J ends lost 5 bases and 6 bases respectively, with 11 bases between them. Per germline, CDR1 MNHEY and CDR2 SMNVEV (reference sequence). The CDR3 sequence is 12 residues long. The CDR3 DNA follows: TGTGCCAGCAGTCCTGAAGACTTCGAGCAGTACTTC. The encoded protein is CASSPEDFEQYF.

The V and J genes are TRBV14 and TRBJ1-4, with D maybe TRBD1 (5 bases). This CDR3 region has 16 residues. Trimming cost V 1 base and J 8 bases, with 17 bases left between them. In germline, CDR1 is SGHDN, CDR2 FVKESK. Here the CDR3 reads CASSQGWGGVEEKLFF. The CDR3 coding sequence is TGTGCCAGCAGCCAAGGGTGGGGCGGCGTCGAGGAAAAACTGTTTTTT.

V and J are TRBV28 and TRBJ2-5; 7 nucleotides agree with TRBD2. CDR1 and CDR2 from the germline V gene are MDHEN and SYDVKM. V was pared by 6 bases and J by 1 base, with 8 bases of the junction left unmatched. The CDR3 covers 15 residues. CDR3 nucleotides: TGTGCCAGCAGCCCTCGAGCGGGGTTCCAAGAGACCCAGTACTTC. Residues: CASSPRAGFQETQYF.

The chain carries TRBV6-5 and TRBJ1-2; tentative D call: TRBD1 (5 bases). CDR3 length: 14 residues. V was trimmed by 2 bases and J by 3 bases, leaving 10 bases between them. Germline-derived CDR1 and CDR2 are MNHEY and SVGAGI. CDR3 nucleotide sequence: TGTGCCAGCAGTTACGAACCGGGACACTATGGCTACACCTTC. Encoded protein: CASSYEPGHYGYTF.

The genes are TRBV2 and TRBJ2-1, with D possibly TRBD2 on 6 matching bases. V lost 7 bases to trimming and J lost 4 bases, with 11 bases between them. CDR1 SNHLY and CDR2 FYNNEI come from the germline V gene. The CDR3 contains 13 residues. Written as DNA, the CDR3 is TGTGCCAGCATCCAGCGGGCTTACAATGAGCAGTTCTTC. This gives the protein CASIQRAYNEQFF.

This clone was detected only once. V gene TRBV4-2 combines with J gene TRBJ1-2, with 7 bases matching TRBD1. The CDR3 totals 15 residues. From germline, CDR1 is LGHNA and CDR2 YNFKEQ. J lost 5 bases, V lost 0 bases, and 6 bases had no gene match. As DNA, the CDR3 is TGTGCCAGCAGCCAAGATAGAGGACAGGAGTATGGCTACACCTTC. Translating gives CASSQDRGQEYGYTF.

The chain uses TRBV5-1 and TRBJ2-1; D may match TRBD1 or TRBD2 (5 bases each). CDR3 length: 15 amino acids. Germline CDR1 and CDR2: SGHRS and YFSETQ. V dropped 5 bases and J dropped 0 bases, with 12 bases sitting between them. The CDR3 protein is CASRVGESSYNEQFF. CDR3 coding DNA: TGCGCCAGCAGAGTAGGGGAGAGCTCCTACAATGAGCAGTTCTTC.

In this sample, this clone turned up a few times. The J gene is TRBJ1-5, the V gene TRBV28; D ambiguous. The V end was cut by 6 bases, the J end by 6 bases, with 12 bases between. Germline lookup yields CDR1 MDHEN and CDR2 SYDVKM. This CDR3 spans 13 amino acids. CDR3: CASSPAWTQPQHF. CDR3 sequence (DNA): TGTGCCAGCAGCCCCGCCTGGACTCAGCCCCAGCATTTT.

In DNA form, the CDR3 reads TGTGCCAGCACCGTAGGACAGCACTACGAGCAGTACTTC. Its protein is CASTVGQHYEQYF. The chain joins TRBV11-2 to TRBJ2-7, with D possibly TRBD1 on 6 matching bases. Trimming cost V 7 bases and J 3 bases, with 13 bases left between them. The germline CDR1 and CDR2 sequences are SGHAT and FQNNGV. This CDR3 is 13 amino acids long.

The rearrangement links TRBV5-1 to TRBJ2-6; D not resolved. V shed 4 bases and J shed 2 bases, with 7 bases lying between them. CDR1 and CDR2 (germline): SGHRS, YFSETQ. The CDR3 is 14 residues long. DNA for the CDR3: TGCGCCAGCAGCACTGGGACTGGGGCCAACGTCCTGACTTTC. This sequence encodes CASSTGTGANVLTF.

The chain carries TRBV19 and TRBJ2-3; 13 bases are shared with TRBD2. Germline V gene data show CDR1 as LNHDA and CDR2 as SQIVND (reference sequence). With 1 base clipped from V and 4 bases from J, the junction kept 5 bases outside the gene matches. This CDR3 is 17 amino acids long. CDR3 region: CASSIGVGLAGSDTQYF. CDR3 DNA: TGTGCCAGTAGTATAGGAGTGGGACTAGCGGGATCAGATACGCAGTATTTT.

V gene TRBV27 combines with J gene TRBJ1-4; D unclear. The V gene lost 10 bases and the J gene lost 8 bases, with 17 bases spanning the gap. Germline CDR1 and CDR2: MNHEY and SMNVEV (reference sequence). The CDR3 is made up of 13 amino acids. CDR3 region: CATRTLAGEKLFF. The CDR3 DNA follows: TGTGCCACTCGGACCCTGGCGGGCGAAAAACTGTTTTTT.

Regarding this clone: The same CDR3 arises from other DNA sequences in this sample as well. CDR3 sequence reads: CASSVGGVPYEQYF. The CDR3 DNA follows: TGTGCCAGCAGCGTAGGAGGCGTGCCCTACGAGCAGTACTTC. The V gene is TRBV9, the J gene TRBJ2-7; D not certain. CDR3 length equals 14 residues. V shed 0 bases and J shed 2 bases, with 9 bases lying between them. The germline CDR1 and CDR2 sequences are SGDLS and YYNGEE.

The table lists this clone with a count of one. The rearrangement joins TRBV25-1 to TRBJ1-1; D is unclear. Germline V gene sequence: CDR1 MGHDK, CDR2 SYGVNS. Trimming shortened V by 1 base and J by 1 base, and 4 bases separated the two germline ends. The CDR3 is 13 amino acids. The DNA of the CDR3 is TGTGCCAGCAGTGAATTCGAGAACACTGAAGCTTTCTTT. Translated, it gives CASSEFENTEAFF. Full variable domain (missing parts from reference TRBV25-1 and TRBJ1-1): EADIYQTPRYLVIGTGKKITLECSQTMGHDKMYWYQQDPGMELHLIHYSYGVNSTEKGDLSSESTVSRIRTEHFPLTLESARPSHTSQYLCASSEFENTEAFFGQGTRLTVV.

The rearrangement uses TRBV10-2 and TRBJ1-5; D might be TRBD1 (6 bases). The CDR3 has 16 residues. Germline V gene sequence: CDR1 WSHSY, CDR2 SAAADI. V lost 4 bases to trimming and J lost 1 base, with 14 bases between them. The CDR3 nucleotides read TGCGCCAGCAGTGGGAAACAGGGAACGAGCAATCAGCCCCAGCATTTT. This gives the protein CASSGKQGTSNQPQHF.

The count of this clone is one. V gene TRBV11-2 combines with J gene TRBJ2-4, with D possibly matching TRBD2 (6 bases). CDR3 length equals 15 residues. CDR1 and CDR2 from the germline V gene are SGHAT and FQNNGV. V was cut by 1 base and J by 5 bases, with 12 bases left in between. Here the CDR3 reads CASSLVSGVQNIQYF. Here the CDR3 DNA reads TGTGCCAGCAGCTTAGTTTCGGGGGTCCAAAACATTCAGTACTTC. The variable domain in full, with the rest retrieved from reference TRBV11-2 and TRBJ2-4, is EAGVAQSPRYKIIEKRQSVAFWCNPISGHATLYWYQQILGQGPKLLIQFQNNGVVDDSQLPKDRFSAERLKGVDSTLKIQPAKLEDSAVYLCASSLVSGVQNIQYFGAGTRLSVL.

By share, this clone counts as large. This chain links TRBV12-2 with TRBJ2-2; no check of the table's D call, TRBD2, against the DNA was made. TRBV12-2 is an annotated pseudogene. This CDR3 is 16 amino acids long. CDR3 in amino acids: CASRLGLALGTGELFF. Here the CDR3 DNA reads TGTGCAAGTCGCTTAGGCCTAGCTTTAGGCACCGGGGAGCTGTTTTTT.

The sample holds a few counts of this clone. This chain links TRBV11-2 with TRBJ2-7; D perhaps matches TRBD2 (6 bases). Trimming removed 5 bases at V and 6 bases at J, with 20 bases between. Germline V lookup: CDR1 SGHAT, CDR2 FQNNGV. The CDR3 extends over 15 amino acids. The CDR3 loop is CASSQISSGSGEQYF. CDR3 nucleotides: TGTGCCAGCAGCCAGATTAGTTCCGGGAGTGGCGAGCAGTACTTC.

The chain is built from TRBV7-2 and TRBJ2-1; tentatively, D is TRBD2 (5 bases). This CDR3 is built from 16 residues. CDR1 is SGHTA and CDR2 is FQGNSA in the germline V gene. V was pared by 5 bases and J by 4 bases, with 18 bases between. The CDR3 DNA sequence: TGTGCCAGCAGCCCCAGGTGGGTAGCGTTGTACAATGAGCAGTTCTTC. This encodes CASSPRWVALYNEQFF.

V gene TRBV5-4 combines with J gene TRBJ2-7, with 8 nucleotides matching TRBD2. This CDR3 is built from 16 residues. V was clipped by 4 bases and J by 0 bases; unmatched bases: 9. The V gene's germline CDR1 is SGHNT and CDR2 YYREEE (reference sequence). The CDR3 DNA reads TGTGCCAGCAGCCACGGGGTAGCGGGGAGCTCCTACGAGCAGTACTTC. Its translation is CASSHGVAGSSYEQYF.

The chain carries TRBV7-9 and TRBJ2-1; 7 positions match TRBD2. Trimming at V came to 6 bases and at J to 10 bases, leaving 15 bases not matched to a gene. Germline V gene lookup returns CDR1 SEHNR and CDR2 FQNEAQ (reference sequence). The CDR3 sequence is 15 residues long. This CDR3 is CASSYGLVGAREQFF. As DNA, the CDR3 is TGTGCCAGCAGTTATGGACTAGTGGGAGCACGGGAGCAGTTCTTC.

The chain joins TRBV30 to TRBJ1-5; no clear D gene. Trimming removed 0 bases at V and 4 bases at J, with 7 bases between. CDR3 length equals 13 residues. Per germline, CDR1 GTSNPN and CDR2 SVGIG (reference sequence). The CDR3 loop is CAWSVQPNQPQHF. The DNA of the CDR3 is TGTGCCTGGAGTGTACAGCCTAATCAGCCCCAGCATTTT.

The chain is built from TRBV28 and TRBJ1-1; the D gene is possibly TRBD1 (6 bases). The CDR3 consists of 16 residues. Between the trimmed V and J ends, which lost 7 bases and 6 bases, there was a span of 24 bases. The germline V gene encodes CDR1 MDHEN and CDR2 SYDVKM. The CDR3 loop is CASTQVGGANYPEAFF. The CDR3 region has the DNA TGTGCCAGCACCCAAGTGGGGGGCGCGAATTACCCTGAAGCTTTCTTT. The whole variable domain, remainder taken from reference TRBV28 and TRBJ1-1, is DVKVTQSSRYLVKRTGEKVFLECVQDMDHENMFWYRQDPGLGLRLIYFSYDVKMKEKGDIPEGYSVSREKKERFSLILESASTNQTSMYLCASTQVGGANYPEAFFGQGTRLTVV.

The genes are TRBV19 and TRBJ2-1; either TRBD1 or TRBD2 may fit D (5 bases each). Germline V gene sequence: CDR1 LNHDA, CDR2 SQIVND (reference sequence). The CDR3 is 15 residues long. V lost 3 bases and J 8 bases, leaving 17 bases between the germline ends. This CDR3 reads CASSMGPSSSDEQFF. For the CDR3, the DNA is TGTGCCAGTAGTATGGGGCCTAGCTCCAGCGATGAGCAGTTCTTC.

The table lists this clone with a count of one. V usage is TRBV5-4 and J usage is TRBJ2-3, with unresolved D. This CDR3 has 12 amino acids. Per the germline V gene, CDR1 is SGHNT and CDR2 is YYREEE (reference sequence). V was pared by 5 bases and J by 0 bases, with 4 bases between. The CDR3, as DNA: TGTGCCAGCAGGCTCAGCACAGATACGCAGTATTTT. The encoded protein is CASRLSTDTQYF.